The rows below give T cell receptor beta chains drawn from one sample of a study of technical replicates of blood from a handful of donors. Assay used: immunoSEQ multiplex PCR; TCRdb lists only in-frame clones, some missing. The sample includes 15,000 to 20,000 clones, around 87% of them seen just once. The specimen was PBMCs. These receptors were taken from a human donor in good health. Both conserved end residues are part of each CDR3. D genes are given only for firm matches. Clone size is not always given. Where it is, it says once, few, many or a class for expanded clones.

abundance: NA; d_gene: NA; j_gene: TRBJ1-5; v_gene: TRBV6-5; CDR3aa: CASSYSPNQPQHF; CDR3nt: TGTGCCAGCAGTTACTCCCCGAATCAGCCCCAGCATTTT
abundance: once; d_gene: TRBD1; j_gene: TRBJ2-3; v_gene: TRBV12-5; CDR3aa: CASGGTGDNTDTQYF; CDR3nt: TGTGCTAGTGGTGGGACAGGCGATAACACAGATACGCAGTATTTT
abundance: NA; d_gene: NA; j_gene: TRBJ1-1; v_gene: TRBV5-1; CDR3aa: CASSLEMVGGAFF; CDR3nt: TGCGCCAGCAGCTTGGAAATGGTGGGGGGAGCTTTCTTT
abundance: few; d_gene: NA; j_gene: TRBJ1-3; v_gene: TRBV18; CDR3aa: CASSPQTETGNTIYF; CDR3nt: TGTGCCAGCTCACCACAGACAGAAACTGGAAACACCATATATTTT
abundance: NA; d_gene: NA; j_gene: TRBJ1-2; v_gene: TRBV5-1; CDR3aa: CASSLDGQSYGYTF; CDR3nt: TGCGCCAGCAGCTTGGATGGACAATCCTATGGCTACACCTTC
abundance: NA; d_gene: TRBD1; j_gene: TRBJ2-2; v_gene: TRBV18; CDR3aa: CASSPPTGTNTGELFF; CDR3nt: TGTGCCAGCTCACCACCGACAGGGACGAACACCGGGGAGCTGTTTTTT
abundance: NA; d_gene: TRBD2; j_gene: TRBJ2-7; v_gene: TRBV4-2; CDR3aa: CASSPPSGTYEQYF; CDR3nt: TGTGCCAGCAGCCCGCCTAGCGGGACCTACGAGCAGTACTTC
abundance: NA; d_gene: NA; j_gene: TRBJ1-5; v_gene: TRBV2; CDR3aa: CASSPQGLNQPQHF; CDR3nt: TGTGCCAGCAGTCCACAGGGTTTGAATCAGCCCCAGCATTTT
abundance: NA; d_gene: TRBD1; j_gene: TRBJ1-4; v_gene: TRBV2; CDR3aa: CASSLQGVNEKLFF; CDR3nt: TGTGCCAGCAGTTTACAGGGGGTTAATGAAAAACTGTTTTTT
abundance: few; d_gene: NA; j_gene: TRBJ1-1; v_gene: TRBV30; CDR3aa: CAWSVGGNTEAFF; CDR3nt: TGTGCCTGGAGTGTAGGCGGGAACACTGAAGCTTTCTTT
abundance: once; d_gene: TRBD1; j_gene: TRBJ2-7; v_gene: TRBV29-1; CDR3aa: CSARDRGHEQYF; CDR3nt: TGCAGCGCCCGGGACAGGGGACACGAGCAGTACTTC
abundance: NA; d_gene: NA; j_gene: TRBJ2-5; v_gene: TRBV7-6; CDR3aa: CASTGGQQETQYF; CDR3nt: TGTGCCAGCACCGGGGGACAGCAAGAGACCCAGTACTTC
abundance: NA; d_gene: NA; j_gene: TRBJ2-7; v_gene: TRBV4-2; CDR3aa: CASSQEPLGQFFYEQYF; CDR3nt: TGTGCCAGCAGCCAAGAGCCCCTCGGACAATTCTTCTACGAGCAGTACTTC
abundance: NA; d_gene: NA; j_gene: TRBJ2-5; v_gene: TRBV7-9; CDR3aa: CASSSGETQYF; CDR3nt: TGTGCCAGCAGCTCAGGGGAGACCCAGTACTTC
abundance: NA; d_gene: TRBD2; j_gene: TRBJ2-7; v_gene: TRBV5-6; CDR3aa: CASSLDGRGYEQYF; CDR3nt: TGTGCCAGCAGCTTGGATGGGAGGGGATACGAGCAGTACTTC
abundance: NA; d_gene: NA; j_gene: TRBJ2-1; v_gene: TRBV5-1; CDR3aa: CASSLEGQGLGGEQFF; CDR3nt: TGCGCCAGCAGCTTGGAGGGTCAGGGTTTAGGGGGTGAGCAGTTCTTC